These 3 T cell receptor beta chains share one sample of origin, sequenced in a study of T cell responses to AZD1222 COVID-19 vaccine. TCRdb's copy holds only in-frame clones and misses some; the assay was immunoSEQ multiplex PCR. The profile shows some 140,000 clones, 70% to 90% of them singletons. The sample in question was peripheral blood, obtained on day 0 of MenACWY control vaccination. The receptor source for this set is an adult in good health.

This chain uses TRBV11-3 with TRBJ2-1, with 7 bases lining up with TRBD1. J gave up 0 bases and V 5 bases, and 7 bases lay outside the gene matches. CDR3 size: 16 residues. CDR1 is SGHNT, CDR2 YENEEA, per germline. This CDR3 reads CASSKRQGSSYNEQFF. CDR3 DNA: TGTGCCAGCAGCAAGAGACAGGGTAGCTCCTACAATGAGCAGTTCTTC.

The chain links TRBV6-6 to TRBJ2-7; 9 positions match TRBD1. The CDR3 consists of 14 residues. Trimming at V came to 5 bases and at J to 6 bases, leaving 8 bases not matched to a gene. Germline CDR1 and CDR2: MNHNY and SVGAGI (reference sequence). CDR3 residues: CASSPDRGETEQYV. The CDR3 nucleotides read TGTGCCAGCAGTCCAGACAGGGGGGAGACCGAGCAGTACGTC.

The CDR3 spells CASSLTGVTGELFF. CDR3 coding DNA: TGTGCCAGCAGCCTGACAGGTGTCACCGGGGAGCTGTTTTTT. The chain links TRBV7-2 to TRBJ2-2; a weak D match, TRBD1 (6 bases). CDR3 length: 14 amino acids. The germline V and J ends were trimmed by 5 bases and 4 bases, with 11 bases remaining between them. Germline values: CDR1 SGHTA, CDR2 FQGNSA.